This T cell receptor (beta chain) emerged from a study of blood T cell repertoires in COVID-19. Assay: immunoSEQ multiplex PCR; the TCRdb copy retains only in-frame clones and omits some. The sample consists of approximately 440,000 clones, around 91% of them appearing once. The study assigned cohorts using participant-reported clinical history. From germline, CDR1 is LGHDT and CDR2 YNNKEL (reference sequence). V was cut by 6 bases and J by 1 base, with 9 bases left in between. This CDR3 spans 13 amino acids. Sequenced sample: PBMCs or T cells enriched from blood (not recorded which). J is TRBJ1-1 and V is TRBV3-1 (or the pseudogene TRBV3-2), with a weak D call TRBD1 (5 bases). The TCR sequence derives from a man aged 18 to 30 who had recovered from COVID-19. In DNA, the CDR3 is TGTGCCAGCAGGCAGGGAGGGAACACTGAAGCTTTCTTT. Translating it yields CASRQGGNTEAFF.